These 27 T cell receptor beta chains originate from one sample sequenced in a study of early T cells in non-severe SARS-CoV-2 infection. TCRdb re-analysed the 5' RACE reads in MiXCR, keeping a single row per CDR3 protein. This table holds approximately 99,000 distinct CDR3 sequences, around 10% found once. The sample comprised whole blood. These receptors came from an adult who was a healthcare worker with PCR-confirmed SARS-CoV-2 infection or an uninfected control (not recorded which).

This clonotype showed up just a few times. The V and J genes are TRBV3-1 and TRBJ2-3; 11 nucleotides match TRBD2. V was clipped by 3 bases and J by 3 bases; unmatched bases: 8. The CDR3 spans 17 residues. Per the germline V gene, CDR1 is LGHDT and CDR2 is YNNKEL (reference sequence). The CDR3: CASSHFLAGGGTDTQYF. The CDR3 DNA is TGTGCCAGCAGCCATTTCCTAGCGGGAGGAGGGACAGATACGCAGTATTTT.

This chain links TRBV19 with TRBJ1-2; a weak D match, TRBD1 (5 bases). V lost 6 bases, J lost 6 bases, and 23 bases lay in between. Germline loops: CDR1 LNHDA, CDR2 SQIVND (reference sequence). The CDR3 loop spans 16 amino acids. Written as DNA, the CDR3 is TGTGCCAGTAGCGATGGGGGGGACCGGACGTATAATGGCTACACCTTC. This gives the protein CASSDGGDRTYNGYTF.

This clonotype was observed many times. This chain links TRBV6-1 with TRBJ2-7, with D possibly matching TRBD2 (5 bases). CDR1 and CDR2 from the germline V gene are MNHNS and SASEGT. This CDR3 comprises 11 residues. The V end was cut by 5 bases, the J end by 6 bases, with 8 bases between. This CDR3 reads CASSLSGEQYF. CDR3 in DNA: TGTGCCAGCAGTCTGAGCGGCGAGCAGTACTTC.

The V and J genes are TRBV14 and TRBJ1-2, with TRBD1 matching 7 bases. Per the germline V gene, CDR1 is SGHDN and CDR2 is FVKESK. The CDR3 consists of 15 residues. Trimming removed 6 bases from V and 5 bases from J; junction bases left unmatched: 12. Here the CDR3 DNA reads TGTGCCAGCAGATCCGGGACAGCGCGAGGGTATGGCTACACCTTC. It encodes CASRSGTARGYGYTF.

This clonotype was detected a few times. The chain recombines TRBV29-1 with TRBJ2-7; D possibly corresponds to TRBD1 (5 bases). Trimming took 7 bases from V and 6 from J, leaving 13 bases between them. The germline V gene has CDR1 SQVTM and CDR2 ANQGSEA. This CDR3 contains 11 residues. CDR3 protein: CSARVVSEQYF. As DNA, the CDR3 is TGCAGCGCCAGGGTAGTAAGCGAGCAGTACTTC.

This clonotype was seen a few times. V and J are TRBV11-3 and TRBJ2-1, with a tentative D call TRBD2 (5 bases). The germline V and J ends were trimmed by 0 bases and 4 bases, with 13 bases remaining between them. The CDR3 is 16 amino acids. Germline V gives CDR1 SGHNT, CDR2 YENEEA. In DNA form, the CDR3 reads TGTGCCAGCAGCTTAGATGGGTGGCGGGTATACAATGAGCAGTTCTTC. Translation gives CASSLDGWRVYNEQFF. The entire variable domain, with the rest obtained from reference TRBV11-3 and TRBJ2-1, is as follows: EAGVVQSPRYKIIEKKQPVAFWCNPISGHNTLYWYLQNLGQGPELLIRYENEEAVDDSQLPKDRFSAERLKGVDSTLKIQPAELGDSAVYLCASSLDGWRVYNEQFFGPGTRLTVL.

The CDR3 loop is CASSQVPGQGFETQYF. The CDR3 DNA reads as TGCGCCAGCAGCCAAGTACCGGGACAGGGTTTTGAGACCCAGTACTTC. J is TRBJ2-5 and V is TRBV4-1, with 9 bases matching TRBD1. The germline V gene encodes CDR1 MGHRA and CDR2 YSYEKL. The CDR3 covers 16 residues. The ends lost 1 base at V and 5 bases at J; junction bases unmatched: 8.

This clonotype occurred many times. The V gene is TRBV7-8, the J gene TRBJ2-7; D is undetermined. V lost 1 base to trimming and J lost 6 bases, with 13 bases between them. This CDR3 is 14 amino acids long. Germline assignment: CDR1 SGHVS and CDR2 FQNEAQ. CDR3 amino acids: CASSLDTGFGEQYF. The CDR3 DNA follows: TGTGCCAGCAGCTTAGATACGGGTTTCGGCGAGCAGTACTTC.

J is TRBJ1-1 and V is TRBV5-1; no definite D call. V was shortened by 2 bases and J by 0 bases, with 5 bases between the two germline ends. Germline V gene lookup returns CDR1 SGHRS and CDR2 YFSETQ. The CDR3 is 13 amino acids. The CDR3 sequence is CASSFLLNTEAFF. CDR3 in DNA: TGCGCCAGCAGCTTTCTGTTGAACACTGAAGCTTTCTTT.

This clonotype was seen at least ten times. This chain connects TRBV14 to TRBJ1-1; D gene ambiguous. The germline V and J ends were trimmed by 1 base and 8 bases, with 11 bases remaining between them. The CDR3 has 13 residues. CDR1 is SGHDN and CDR2 is FVKESK in the germline V gene. CDR3 loop: CASSQGSTREAFF. CDR3 DNA: TGTGCCAGCAGCCAAGGGTCAACCAGGGAAGCTTTCTTT.

With respect to this clonotype: Relative to the germline gene, one junction end is altered; a read error may explain this. This chain uses TRBV20-1 with TRBJ2-7; D remains unclear. CDR1 is DFQATT and CDR2 is SNEGSKA in the germline V gene (reference sequence). This CDR3 comprises 13 residues. The CDR3 region has the DNA TGCAGTGCTGCCCAGCCCCTACCCTACGAGCAGTATTTC. Translating gives CSAAQPLPYEQYF.

The genes are TRBV5-6 and TRBJ1-5; possibly TRBD1 for D (5 bases). Germline V gene sequence: CDR1 SGHDT, CDR2 YYEEEE. Trimming took 3 bases from V and 4 from J, leaving 20 bases between them. This CDR3 contains 17 residues. CDR3 coding DNA: TGTGCCAGCAGCTCCTTTAAACCCCCAGGGCCTAATCAGCCCCAGCATTTT. Encoded protein: CASSSFKPPGPNQPQHF.

This clonotype was seen more than once but under ten times. This CDR3 is CASSEREGNEQFF. CDR3 sequence (DNA): TGTGCCAGCAGTGAACGAGAGGGCAATGAGCAGTTCTTC. The chain couples TRBV25-1 to TRBJ2-1; possible D gene TRBD2, 5 bases. CDR3 length: 13 amino acids. Deletions cut 2 bases from V and 6 bases from J, with 8 bases between. The germline CDR1 and CDR2 sequences are MGHDK and SYGVNS.

This clonotype has only a few counts. One junction end disagrees with the germline gene, perhaps due to a read error. This chain connects TRBV4-2 to TRBJ2-7; 10 nucleotides line up with TRBD2. The CDR3 length is 12 residues. From germline, CDR1 is LGHNA and CDR2 YNFKEQ. The CDR3 here is CASSHGLAEPNF. In nucleotides, the CDR3 is TGTGCCAGCAGCCACGGACTAGCGGAACCAAACTTC.

This clonotype was seen ten or more times. The chain employs TRBV7-2 and TRBJ2-1; 11 nucleotides line up with TRBD2. The germline CDR1 and CDR2 sequences are SGHTA and FQGNSA. J gave up 11 bases and V 0 bases, and 3 bases lay outside the gene matches. The CDR3 runs to 14 residues. The CDR3 DNA reads as TGTGCCAGCAGCTTAGCGTTAGCGGGGGGGAAGCAGTTCTTC. This encodes CASSLALAGGKQFF.

This chain uses TRBV5-1 with TRBJ1-4, with TRBD1 matching 8 bases. The germline CDR1 and CDR2 sequences are SGHRS and YFSETQ. This CDR3 contains 13 residues. Germline trimming cut 3 bases from V and 9 bases from J; bases unmatched to any gene: 4. DNA for the CDR3: TGCGCCAGCAGCTCGGGACAGGCCCAAAAACTGTTTTTT. Translation gives CASSSGQAQKLFF. Drawing the rest from reference TRBV5-1 and TRBJ1-4, the complete variable domain is KAGVTQTPRYLIKTRGQQVTLSCSPISGHRSVSWYQQTPGQGLQFLFEYFSETQRNKGNFPGRFSGRQFSNSRSEMNVSTLELGDSALYLCASSSGQAQKLFFGSGTQLSVL.

The chain has TRBV5-6 and TRBJ2-5; D may be TRBD2 (5 bases). The germline gives CDR1 SGHDT, CDR2 YYEEEE. Trimming stripped 4 bases from V and 1 base from J, with 14 bases between. This CDR3 contains 15 residues. Here the CDR3 DNA reads TGTGCCAGCAGCCTGACGGGATTTTCCCAAGAGACCCAGTACTTC. Its protein product is CASSLTGFSQETQYF.

This clonotype has ten or more counts. This chain connects TRBV6-1 to TRBJ2-7, with TRBD1 identical over 8 bases. With 3 bases clipped from V and 7 bases from J, the junction kept 5 bases outside the gene matches. Per germline, CDR1 MNHNS and CDR2 SASEGT. CDR3 length: 13 amino acids. The CDR3 region has the DNA TGTGCCAGCAGTGATAGCAGGGGGCAGGAGCAGTACTTC. Translation: CASSDSRGQEQYF.

This clonotype has just a few counts. The chain links TRBV5-1 to TRBJ2-6; D gene uncertain. Trimming left V 4 bases short and J 0 bases short, with 26 bases between. Germline-derived CDR1 and CDR2 are SGHRS and YFSETQ. This CDR3 is built from 21 residues. As DNA, the CDR3 is TGCGCCAGCAGCCACCGGACCACGGAGAGGATAACCAACTCTGGGGCCAACGTCCTGACTTTC. Its translation is CASSHRTTERITNSGANVLTF.

The rearrangement uses TRBV5-1 and TRBJ2-3, with D unclear. CDR3 length: 15 amino acids. V lost 3 bases to trimming and J lost 4 bases, with 15 bases between them. The germline V gene encodes CDR1 SGHRS and CDR2 YFSETQ. The CDR3 sequence is CASSSGLRVADTQYF. CDR3 nucleotide sequence: TGCGCCAGCAGCTCGGGCCTCCGAGTGGCAGATACGCAGTATTTT.

This chain connects TRBV7-9 to TRBJ2-5, with D unclear. The CDR3 runs 12 residues. Germline assignment: CDR1 SEHNR and CDR2 FQNEAQ (reference sequence). Trimming removed 6 bases from V and 5 bases from J, with 10 bases in between. The CDR3 region is CASSQRRETQYF. The CDR3 DNA follows: TGTGCCAGCAGTCAAAGGCGGGAGACCCAGTACTTC.

The chain uses TRBV7-9 and TRBJ2-6; D unclear. The germline V gene encodes CDR1 SEHNR and CDR2 FQNEAQ (reference sequence). The V gene lost 2 bases and the J gene lost 1 base, with 6 bases spanning the gap. This CDR3 contains 15 residues. The CDR3 nucleotides are TGTGCCAGCAGCTTATGGGGATCTGGGGCCAACGTCCTGACTTTC. Its translation: CASSLWGSGANVLTF. Combining the CDR3 with reference TRBV7-9 and TRBJ2-6 gives the whole variable domain DTGVSQNPRHKITKRGQNVTFRCDPISEHNRLYWYRQTLGQGPEFLTYFQNEAQLEKSRLLSDRFSAERPKGSFSTLEIQRTEQGDSAMYLCASSLWGSGANVLTFGAGSRLTVL.

A remark on this clonotype: A read error is possible here, since a much larger clone lies one base away. The chain employs TRBV7-2 and TRBJ2-4, with a tentative D call TRBD2 (6 bases). Trimming stripped 5 bases from V and 8 bases from J, with 16 bases between. CDR3 length equals 14 residues. CDR1 is SGHTA, CDR2 FQGNSA, per germline. The CDR3 sequence is CASSLRQWRDIQYF. The CDR3 DNA is TGTGCCAGCAGCCTTCGCCAATGGAGGGACATTCAGTACTTC.

There are a few counts of this clonotype. The chain is built from TRBV9 and TRBJ2-1, with TRBD1 matching 9 bases. This CDR3 has 15 residues. Germline V CDR1 and CDR2: SGDLS, YYNGEE. V shed 5 bases and J 6 bases; nucleotides not matched to a gene: 9. CDR3: CASSISGTGINEQFF. The CDR3 nucleotides are TGTGCCAGCAGTATATCCGGGACAGGGATCAATGAGCAGTTCTTC. The full variable domain, rest sourced from reference TRBV9 and TRBJ2-1, is DSGVTQTPKHLITATGQRVTLRCSPRSGDLSVYWYQQSLDQGLQFLIQYYNGEERAKGNILERFSAQQFPDLHSELNLSSLELGDSALYFCASSISGTGINEQFFGPGTRLTVL.

This clonotype was seen ten or more times. The V gene is TRBV6-5, the J gene TRBJ2-3, with D unresolved. Trimming removed 8 bases at V and 5 bases at J, with 11 bases between. CDR3 length: 12 residues. Germline V gene sequence: CDR1 MNHEY, CDR2 SVGAGI. The DNA of the CDR3 is TGTGCCAGCGGCCGTGGTCTAGATACGCAGTATTTT. This codes for CASGRGLDTQYF.

This clonotype was seen a few times. The CDR3 spells CASSFSGASSYNEQFF. The CDR3 region has the DNA TGCGCCAGCAGCTTCTCAGGGGCAAGCTCCTACAATGAGCAGTTCTTC. The chain couples TRBV5-1 to TRBJ2-1; the D gene is possibly TRBD1 (6 bases). Germline assignment: CDR1 SGHRS and CDR2 YFSETQ. The CDR3 covers 16 residues. The V end was cut by 2 bases, the J end by 0 bases, with 12 bases between.

This clonotype was seen more than once but under ten times. The chain joins TRBV24-1 to TRBJ2-3; no clear D. The V end was cut by 2 bases, the J end by 2 bases, with 4 bases between. The CDR3 extends over 13 amino acids. Germline CDR1 KGHDR, CDR2 SFDVKD. The CDR3 spells CATSDSITDTQYF. DNA of the CDR3: TGTGCCACCAGTGATTCTATCACAGATACGCAGTATTTT.